These 13 T cell receptor beta chains originate from one sample sequenced in a study of blood T cell repertoires in COVID-19. The assay was immunoSEQ multiplex PCR, and TCRdb's table has in-frame clones only and misses some. The sample includes 150,000 or so clones, approximately 87% seen only once; the top ten take approximately 4.7%. Sequencing was performed on PBMCs or T cells enriched from blood (not recorded which). The receptors stem from a woman in her fifties or sixties who had recovered from COVID-19.

The chain links TRBV29-1 to TRBJ1-1, with 7 bases fitting TRBD1. The CDR3 contains 13 residues. The V gene end was trimmed by 6 bases and the J gene end by 0 bases; junction bases not matched to a gene: 4. CDR1 and CDR2 from the germline V gene are SQVTM and ANQGSEA. The CDR3 loop is CSVPTGMNTEAFF. For the CDR3, the DNA is TGCAGCGTCCCGACAGGGATGAACACTGAAGCTTTCTTT.

The rearrangement joins TRBV28 to TRBJ1-5; D is perhaps TRBD1 (6 bases). The germline V gene encodes CDR1 MDHEN and CDR2 SYDVKM. Trimming took off 6 bases at V and 4 bases at J, with 7 bases between the two ends. The CDR3 runs to 12 residues. CDR3 DNA sequence: TGTGCCAGCAGGGACAGTAATCAGCCCCAGCATTTT. Translated, it gives CASRDSNQPQHF.

The V gene is TRBV5-3, the J gene TRBJ1-2, with D perhaps matching TRBD1 (5 bases). TRBV5-3 is given ORF status, its function remaining uncertain. The CDR3 length is 16 residues. V was clipped by 4 bases and J by 4 bases, with 20 bases between them. The CDR3 reads CARSRSRWGWGYGYTF. CDR3 DNA sequence: TGTGCCAGAAGCCGAAGTCGATGGGGCTGGGGCTATGGCTACACCTTC.

The rearrangement uses TRBV30 and TRBJ1-1; possible D gene TRBD1, 5 bases. CDR1 and CDR2 (germline): GTSNPN, SVGIG (reference sequence). CDR3 size: 13 residues. V was trimmed by 2 bases and J by 2 bases, leaving 9 bases between them. CDR3 amino acids: CAWSPDSNTEAFF. In nucleotides, the CDR3 is TGTGCCTGGAGTCCTGACAGTAACACTGAAGCTTTCTTT.

The CDR3 spells CASSLGGGYTF. The CDR3 coding sequence is TGTGCCAGCAGCTTGGGCGGTGGCTACACCTTC. The chain uses TRBV5-6 and TRBJ1-2; D gene uncertain. The CDR3 has 11 amino acids. Germline CDR1 reads SGHDT; CDR2 reads YYEEEE. V lost 0 bases to trimming and J lost 7 bases, with 4 bases between them.

V usage is TRBV6-6 and J usage is TRBJ1-1; no definite D call. Germline V gene data show CDR1 as MNHNY and CDR2 as SVGAGI (reference sequence). The CDR3 is 14 residues long. V was cut by 6 bases and J by 4 bases, with 15 bases left in between. CDR3 region: CASSYVGLVTEAFF. Written as DNA, the CDR3 is TGTGCCAGCAGCTACGTTGGGCTGGTCACTGAAGCTTTCTTT.

The chain joins TRBV7-6 to TRBJ1-3; D call uncertain. Germline V CDR1 and CDR2: SGHVS, FNYEAQ. The CDR3 is made up of 14 amino acids. Trimming removed 3 bases from V and 0 bases from J, with 6 bases in between. CDR3 residues: CASSFQASGNTIYF. The CDR3, as DNA: TGTGCCAGCAGCTTCCAAGCCTCTGGAAACACCATATATTTT.

The rearrangement links TRBV7-8 to TRBJ1-1; 9 bases match TRBD1. V was pared by 3 bases and J by 5 bases, with 4 bases of the junction left unmatched. Looked up from germline, CDR1 is SGHVS and CDR2 is FQNEAQ. CDR3 length equals 14 residues. The chain's CDR3 is CASSFPTGGTEAFF. CDR3 sequence (DNA): TGTGCCAGCAGCTTTCCGACAGGGGGGACTGAAGCTTTCTTT. Supplemented by reference TRBV7-8 and TRBJ1-1, the full variable domain reads GAGVSQSPRYKVAKRGQDVALRCDPISGHVSLFWYQQALGQGPEFLTYFQNEAQLDKSGLPSDRFFAERPEGSVSTLKIQRTQQEDSAVYLCASSFPTGGTEAFFGQGTRLTVV.

The chain uses TRBV10-1 and TRBJ1-6, with 9 positions matching TRBD1. The length of the CDR3 is 15 residues. V gave up 6 bases and J gave up 9 bases; unmatched junction bases: 9. CDR1 is WNHNN and CDR2 is SYGVQD in the germline V gene (reference sequence). For the CDR3, the DNA is TGCGCCAGCAGCGCGACCGGGACAGGGACTTCACCCCTCCACTTT. Translating it yields CASSATGTGTSPLHF.

This chain connects TRBV5-4 to TRBJ2-7; TRBD2 aligns across 9 bases. Germline loops: CDR1 SGHNT, CDR2 YYREEE (reference sequence). The CDR3 extends over 15 amino acids. V shed 3 bases, J shed 5 bases, and the junction held 9 bases outside the gene matches. CDR3 nucleotides: TGTGCCAGCAGCTCCAATAGCGGGAGTGGCCACGAGCAGTACGTC. This gives the protein CASSSNSGSGHEQYV.

J is TRBJ2-7 and V is TRBV25-1; 14 bases match TRBD2. In germline, CDR1 is MGHDK, CDR2 SYGVNS. The CDR3 runs to 14 residues. J gave up 4 bases and V 6 bases, and 2 bases lay outside the gene matches. CDR3 in amino acids: CASRGTSGGYEQYV. CDR3 nucleotides: TGTGCCAGCAGAGGGACTAGCGGGGGATACGAGCAGTACGTC.

The table lists this clone with a count of one. The V gene is TRBV5-1, the J gene TRBJ2-5; maybe TRBD2 (6 bases). The V and J ends lost 4 bases and 2 bases respectively, with 12 bases between them. CDR1 and CDR2 from the germline V gene are SGHRS and YFSETQ. This CDR3 region has 14 residues. The CDR3 DNA is TGCGCCAGCAGCATTACCGGGGGTCAAGAGACCCAGTACTTC. Protein sequence: CASSITGGQETQYF.

This clone was picked up a small number of times. The rearrangement joins TRBV7-2 to TRBJ1-2, with D perhaps matching TRBD1 (5 bases). This CDR3 region has 13 residues. The germline V gene encodes CDR1 SGHTA and CDR2 FQGNSA. Deletions cut 6 bases from V and 4 bases from J, with 12 bases between. CDR3 sequence: CASSPGQGYGYTF. The DNA of the CDR3 is TGTGCCAGCAGTCCGGGCCAGGGCTATGGCTACACCTTC.